This T cell receptor (beta chain) was obtained from a study of blood T cell repertoires in COVID-19. Overall study context: Samples representing acute and convalescent COVID-19 were sourced from the United States, Italy and Spain. PBMCs, B-cell-depleted T cells, or T cells provided the cDNA or gDNA that made up the material.

The table lists this clone with a few counts. In the original workflow: Amplification with reference gene primers provided the estimates of nucleated cell counts. This table comes from immunoSEQ multiplex PCR, and its TCRdb copy is limited to in-frame clones, with some not included. Clone size and the V and J calls come from that table; the DNA yielded D and trimming. The repertoire holds approximately 92,000 clones, with roughly 82% as singletons. The receptor was isolated from an elderly man with acute or convalescent COVID-19. Sequencing was performed on peripheral blood.

The CDR3 region has the DNA TGTGCCAGTAAGGGCCCCTCAGGCGGGAGACGCTCCTACAATGAGCAGTTCTTC. The encoded protein is CASKGPSGGRRSYNEQFF. The V and J genes are TRBV19 and TRBJ2-1; TRBD2 agrees at 7 bases. The length of the CDR3 is 18 residues. CDR1 is LNHDA and CDR2 is SQIVND in the germline V gene (reference sequence). J was trimmed by 0 bases and V by 7 bases; bases with no gene match: 15.